A single sample is the source of the 29 T cell receptor beta chains below, sequenced in a study of shared clonotypes between healthy human individuals. Method: immunoSEQ multiplex PCR; TCRdb's copy keeps in-frame clones and lacks some. This table has about 1 million clones, about 76% appearing once. The sequencing input was memory CD4+ T cells sorted from blood. Subset in this sample: CD45RA-negative fraction. These receptors were taken from a man younger than 35 in good health.

This sequence joins TRBV30 and TRBJ1-6; possibly TRBD1 for D (6 bases). CDR3 length equals 16 residues. CDR1 and CDR2 (germline): GTSNPN, SVGIG (reference sequence). The V and J ends lost 2 bases and 5 bases respectively, with 16 bases between them. In DNA form, the CDR3 reads TGTGCCTGGAGTAGGGGACATTTTTATAATAATTCACCCCTCCACTTT. This encodes CAWSRGHFYNNSPLHF.

This clone was found many times. The rearrangement links TRBV10-3 to TRBJ1-5; D is uncertain. The CDR3 consists of 14 residues. Germline CDR1 and CDR2: ENHRY and SYGVKD. With 4 bases removed from V and 0 bases from J, the gap between germline ends came to 7 bases. DNA of the CDR3: TGTGCCATCAGTGCCCTGTCTAGCAATCAGCCCCAGCATTTT. It is translated as CAISALSSNQPQHF.

This clone was observed a handful of times. The rearrangement uses TRBV19 and TRBJ1-1; perhaps TRBD1 as D (6 bases). The V and J ends lost 9 bases and 2 bases respectively, with 22 bases between them. The CDR3 contains 16 residues. Germline V CDR1 and CDR2: LNHDA, SQIVND (reference sequence). The DNA of the CDR3 is TGTGCCAGACCCTCCGAACCACAGGGAATCAACACTGAAGCTTTCTTT. This gives the protein CARPSEPQGINTEAFF.

This clone turned up a few times. J is TRBJ2-7 and V is TRBV19; D is possibly TRBD1 (5 bases). V lost 3 bases, J lost 4 bases, and 13 bases lay in between. Looked up from germline, CDR1 is LNHDA and CDR2 is SQIVND (reference sequence). The CDR3 runs to 14 residues. CDR3 nucleotide sequence: TGTGCCAGTAGTATTCAGCAGGGAAGTTACGAGCAGTACTTC. Amino acid sequence: CASSIQQGSYEQYF.

The rearrangement uses TRBV15 and TRBJ1-6; 7 nucleotides align to TRBD1. After removal of 0 bases from V and 6 bases from J, the junction contained 2 bases not matched to a gene. The CDR3 sequence is 15 residues long. Looked up from germline, CDR1 is LNHNV and CDR2 is YYDKDF (reference sequence). For the CDR3, the DNA is TGTGCCACCAGCAGAGAGGACAGGCCTAATTCACCCCTCCACTTT. Translating it yields CATSREDRPNSPLHF.

This clone was seen once. The V and J genes are TRBV7-9 and TRBJ1-6; D remains unclear. This CDR3 has 12 amino acids. Germline assignment: CDR1 SEHNR and CDR2 FQNEAQ (reference sequence). The V gene lost 1 base and the J gene lost 11 bases, with 6 bases spanning the gap. The CDR3 DNA follows: TGTGCCAGCAGCTTAGAGAGTCCACCCCTCCACTTT. The encoded protein is CASSLESPPLHF.

The J gene is TRBJ2-3, the V gene TRBV4-1; the D is unclear. V was cut by 0 bases and J by 4 bases, with 11 bases left in between. From germline, CDR1 is MGHRA and CDR2 YSYEKL. This CDR3 comprises 15 residues. DNA of the CDR3: TGCGCCAGCAGCCAAGATACCAGCGTAGCAGATACGCAGTATTTT. This gives the protein CASSQDTSVADTQYF.

Points on this clone: Other DNA sequences within the sample encode an identical CDR3. The chain recombines TRBV6-6 with TRBJ1-2; D gene uncertain. CDR3 length: 13 residues. V lost 3 bases and J lost 3, with 8 bases in between. In germline, CDR1 is MNHNY, CDR2 SVGAGI (reference sequence). The CDR3 nucleotides are TGTGCCAGCAGTTATGGGCAAGACTATGGCTACACCTTC. Translated: CASSYGQDYGYTF.

The CDR3, as DNA: TGTGCCAGCAGTTACCCAGGGTTTACTAATGAAAAACTGTTTTTT. Its protein product is CASSYPGFTNEKLFF. The chain has TRBV6-6 and TRBJ1-4, with a tentative D call TRBD1 (5 bases). This CDR3 has 15 amino acids. The V and J ends lost 2 bases and 2 bases respectively, with 9 bases between them. Germline CDR1 reads MNHNY; CDR2 reads SVGAGI (reference sequence).

The gene calls are TRBV18 and TRBJ1-1; a possible D gene is TRBD1 (6 bases). The CDR3 runs to 15 residues. Trimming pared 3 bases from V and 7 bases from J, leaving 18 bases between. Germline V gene sequence: CDR1 KGHSH, CDR2 LQKENI. For the CDR3, the DNA is TGTGCCAGCTCACCCACTATACAGGGTGTGGGTGAAGCTTTCTTT. It is translated as CASSPTIQGVGEAFF.

The chain has TRBV18 and TRBJ2-5; D is possibly TRBD2 (5 bases). The CDR3 spans 17 residues. Germline CDR1 reads KGHSH; CDR2 reads LQKENI. V gave up 3 bases and J gave up 5 bases, with 22 bases separating them. The CDR3: CASSPTKQEGEEETQYF. The CDR3 DNA reads TGTGCCAGCTCACCGACGAAACAAGAGGGTGAAGAGGAGACCCAGTACTTC.

This sequence joins TRBV11-3 and TRBJ2-7; 8 positions match TRBD1. Germline lookup yields CDR1 SGHNT and CDR2 YENEEA. J was trimmed by 2 bases and V by 2 bases; bases with no gene match: 2. CDR3 length: 14 amino acids. The CDR3 DNA is TGTGCCAGCAGCTTATCAGGGGGCCCCTACGAGCAGTACTTC. It is translated as CASSLSGGPYEQYF.

The V call is TRBV19, the J call TRBJ2-7; TRBD2 aligns across 10 bases. Germline CDR1 is LNHDA and CDR2 is SQIVND (reference sequence). The CDR3 has 17 amino acids. The V and J ends lost 0 bases and 7 bases, in that order; junction bases with no gene match: 12. The CDR3, as DNA: TGTGCCAGTAGTATAGACTACCTAGCGGGAGTGAGGGGGGAGCAGTACTTC. It encodes CASSIDYLAGVRGEQYF.

This chain connects TRBV10-3 to TRBJ2-5; 7 nucleotides match TRBD1. Germline CDR1 reads ENHRY; CDR2 reads SYGVKD. The CDR3 runs 14 residues. V shed 3 bases, J shed 5 bases, and the junction held 6 bases outside the gene matches. The CDR3 protein is CAISDGTGVETQYF. The CDR3 nucleotides read TGTGCCATCAGTGATGGAACAGGGGTGGAGACCCAGTACTTC.

This clone came up many times. CDR3 protein: CASSQQGDYGYTF. DNA for the CDR3: TGCGCCAGCAGCCAACAGGGGGATTATGGCTACACCTTC. V is TRBV4-3 and J is TRBJ1-2, with 7 bases matching TRBD1. Germline CDR1 LGHNA, CDR2 YSLEER. J lost 5 bases, V lost 2 bases, and 2 bases had no gene match. The CDR3 length is 13 residues.

The J gene is TRBJ2-5, the V gene TRBV7-8; 7 nucleotides agree with TRBD1. There are 15 residues in the CDR3. J lost 1 base, V lost 7 bases, and 9 bases had no gene match. Germline CDR1 reads SGHVS; CDR2 reads FQNEAQ. As DNA, the CDR3 is TGTGCCAGCAACGAACTTTGGACAGGCCAAGAGACCCAGTACTTC. Protein: CASNELWTGQETQYF.

This sequence joins TRBV7-2 and TRBJ1-3, with 7 bases aligning to TRBD1. The CDR3 sequence is 15 residues long. V gave up 5 bases and J gave up 2 bases; unmatched junction bases: 6. Germline V lookup: CDR1 SGHTA, CDR2 FQGNSA. The CDR3 sequence: CASSPGGGTGNTIYF. CDR3 coding DNA: TGTGCCAGCAGCCCAGGGGGGGGAACTGGAAACACCATATATTTT.

This chain joins TRBV5-6 and TRBJ1-5, with a possible D match to TRBD1 (6 bases). The V and J ends lost 3 bases and 6 bases respectively, with 19 bases between them. The germline CDR1 and CDR2 sequences are SGHDT and YYEEEE. The length of the CDR3 is 16 residues. CDR3 in amino acids: CASSSGLKGVGQPQHF. In DNA, the CDR3 is TGTGCCAGCAGCTCGGGCCTGAAGGGGGTCGGTCAGCCCCAGCATTTT.

This clone was found once. The chain is built from TRBV7-2 and TRBJ2-3, with unresolved D. With 2 bases removed from V and 0 bases from J, the gap between germline ends came to 6 bases. This CDR3 region has 14 residues. Germline lookup yields CDR1 SGHTA and CDR2 FQGNSA. CDR3 nucleotide sequence: TGTGCCAGCAGCTTACAACTTAGCACAGATACGCAGTATTTT. Protein sequence: CASSLQLSTDTQYF.

The chain employs TRBV2 and TRBJ1-2, with 9 nucleotides matching TRBD1. CDR3 size: 13 residues. Germline lookup yields CDR1 SNHLY and CDR2 FYNNEI. V was clipped by 4 bases and J by 6 bases; unmatched bases: 3. CDR3 DNA: TGTGCCAGCAGTGTCCGGACAGGGGATGGCTACACCTTC. Translation gives CASSVRTGDGYTF. The complete variable domain, with remaining parts taken from reference TRBV2 and TRBJ1-2, reads EPEVTQTPSHQVTQMGQEVILRCVPISNHLYFYWYRQILGQKVEFLVSFYNNEISEKSEIFDDQFSVERPDGSNFTLKIRSTKLEDSAMYFCASSVRTGDGYTFGSGTRLTVV.

The rearrangement joins TRBV2 to TRBJ1-6; a weak D match, TRBD1 (6 bases). Trimming removed 6 bases from V and 7 bases from J, with 16 bases in between. CDR1 SNHLY and CDR2 FYNNEI come from the germline V gene. This CDR3 region has 15 residues. The CDR3: CASSPRQATNSPLHF. CDR3 DNA sequence: TGTGCCAGCAGCCCCCGACAGGCGACCAATTCACCCCTCCACTTT.

The J gene is TRBJ1-1, the V gene TRBV18; maybe TRBD1 (6 bases). CDR3 length: 19 residues. V was clipped by 1 base and J by 0 bases, with 21 bases between them. Germline-derived CDR1 and CDR2 are KGHSH and LQKENI. This chain's CDR3 is CASSPLLSSGAVMNTEAFF. The CDR3 DNA reads TGTGCCAGCTCACCACTTTTATCCTCGGGGGCGGTAATGAACACTGAAGCTTTCTTT.

This chain connects TRBV6-5 to TRBJ2-2; TRBD1 is a possible D gene (6 bases). The germline gives CDR1 MNHEY, CDR2 SVGAGI. The V end was cut by 5 bases, the J end by 6 bases, with 13 bases between. The CDR3 spans 14 residues. CDR3 residues: CASSGTGSSGELFF. In nucleotides, the CDR3 is TGTGCCAGCAGTGGCACAGGGTCTTCCGGGGAGCTGTTTTTT.

Turning to this clone: Distinct nucleotide sequences in the sample also encode this CDR3. The chain uses TRBV5-6 and TRBJ2-2; 14 bases match TRBD2. This CDR3 has 18 residues. Looked up from germline, CDR1 is SGHDT and CDR2 is YYEEEE. V lost 0 bases, J lost 5 bases, and 6 bases stayed unmatched. CDR3 residues: CASSLGLAGGPGTGELFF. The CDR3 region has the DNA TGTGCCAGCAGCTTGGGACTAGCGGGAGGGCCGGGGACCGGGGAGCTGTTTTTT.

This rearrangement joins TRBV5-8 to TRBJ1-5; a weak D match, TRBD1 (5 bases). V shed 2 bases and J shed 0 bases, with 15 bases lying between them. Germline loops: CDR1 SGHTS, CDR2 YDEGEE. The CDR3 runs to 17 residues. The CDR3: CASSLPGRRSSNQPQHF. The CDR3 DNA follows: TGTGCCAGCAGCTTACCGGGACGAAGATCTAGCAATCAGCCCCAGCATTTT.

This clone was detected a few times. The V and J genes are TRBV28 and TRBJ2-7, with D hard to call. The CDR3 loop spans 14 amino acids. The V gene lost 7 bases and the J gene lost 4 bases, with 17 bases spanning the gap. CDR1 is MDHEN, CDR2 SYDVKM, per germline. The CDR3 DNA is TGTGCCAGCAAATCAATCCGGTCGGTTTACGAGCAGTACTTC. Translated: CASKSIRSVYEQYF.

The rearrangement joins TRBV6-1 to TRBJ1-2, with D hard to call. The V end was cut by 5 bases, the J end by 8 bases, with 12 bases between. This CDR3 region has 12 residues. CDR1 is MNHNS, CDR2 SASEGT, per germline. For the CDR3, the DNA is TGTGCCAGCAGTATCTCGCGTGCGGGCTACACCTTC. Its protein product is CASSISRAGYTF.

The J gene is TRBJ2-3, the V gene TRBV18, with D unclear. Deletions cut 3 bases from V and 4 bases from J, with 14 bases between. The CDR3 spans 15 residues. Per the germline V gene, CDR1 is KGHSH and CDR2 is LQKENI. The CDR3 sequence is CASSPQELTPDTQYF. For the CDR3, the DNA is TGTGCCAGCTCACCCCAAGAGCTCACCCCAGATACGCAGTATTTT.

This clone appeared a single time. This chain uses TRBV11-2 with TRBJ1-2; D uncertain. There are 12 residues in the CDR3. Trimming took off 1 base at V and 13 bases at J, with 13 bases between the two ends. Germline CDR1 and CDR2: SGHAT and FQNNGV. The CDR3 here is CASSLGAVASTF. The CDR3 region has the DNA TGTGCCAGCAGCTTAGGTGCGGTGGCGTCCACCTTC.